This is a list of T cell receptor beta chains from one sample in a study of blood T cell repertoires in COVID-19. Assay: immunoSEQ multiplex PCR; the TCRdb copy retains only in-frame clones and omits some. This sample yields about 160,000 clones, of which 87% are seen a single time; about 4% belongs to the top ten. Sequencing used peripheral blood. These receptors were obtained from a woman aged 60-75 years with active or convalescent COVID-19. The CDR3 runs from the conserved cysteine through the conserved F or W. Each record gives: CDR3 DNA, CDR3 protein, J gene, D gene, V gene, clone size. A D gene is named only where the DNA matches it firmly. Rows may omit the clone size; those that give it use once, few, many or a size class.

cdr3_nt: TGTGCCAGCAGCTTAATCGGACTAACGAATTCACCCCTCCACTTT
cdr3_aa: CASSLIGLTNSPLHF
j_call: TRBJ1-6
d_call: .
v_call: TRBV7-2
clone_size: .

cdr3_nt: TGTGCCAGCAGTGAAATGAGCTACACAGATACGCAGTATTTT
cdr3_aa: CASSEMSYTDTQYF
j_call: TRBJ2-3
d_call: .
v_call: TRBV2
clone_size: .

cdr3_nt: TGTGCCAGCAGTGAAATGTTCGGGGGCACTGAAGCTTTCTTT
cdr3_aa: CASSEMFGGTEAFF
j_call: TRBJ1-1
d_call: .
v_call: TRBV6-1
clone_size: .

cdr3_nt: TGTGCCAGCAGCAGCCAGGGGGATCAGCCCCAGCATTTT
cdr3_aa: CASSSQGDQPQHF
j_call: TRBJ1-5
d_call: TRBD1
v_call: TRBV7-2
clone_size: .

cdr3_nt: TGTGCCAGCAGTTTAGGCGGCGGCTATGGCTACACCTTC
cdr3_aa: CASSLGGGYGYTF
j_call: TRBJ1-2
d_call: .
v_call: TRBV28
clone_size: .

cdr3_nt: TGTGCCACCAGTGGCGGGGGCGGGACCACAGATACGCAGTATTTT
cdr3_aa: CATSGGGGTTDTQYF
j_call: TRBJ2-3
d_call: .
v_call: TRBV24-1
clone_size: .

cdr3_nt: TGTGCCAGCAGCTTAGACCGGACTAGCAAAAACATTCAGTACTTC
cdr3_aa: CASSLDRTSKNIQYF
j_call: TRBJ2-4
d_call: TRBD2
v_call: TRBV7-2
clone_size: once

cdr3_nt: TGCGCCAGCAGCTTGGGGAGGGGGCGAGAGACCCAGTACTTC
cdr3_aa: CASSLGRGRETQYF
j_call: TRBJ2-5
d_call: .
v_call: TRBV5-1
clone_size: .

cdr3_nt: TGTGCCAGCAGCCCTGACAGGGTCAGTGAAGCTTTCTTT
cdr3_aa: CASSPDRVSEAFF
j_call: TRBJ1-1
d_call: TRBD1
v_call: TRBV7-2
clone_size: .

cdr3_nt: TGTGCCACCCGGACTACACCCGTCAATGAGCAGTTCTTC
cdr3_aa: CATRTTPVNEQFF
j_call: TRBJ2-1
d_call: .
v_call: TRBV15
clone_size: once

cdr3_nt: TGTGCCAGCAGTCGTAATAGTGTGGGCTACACCTTC
cdr3_aa: CASSRNSVGYTF
j_call: TRBJ1-2
d_call: .
v_call: TRBV12-3/TRBV12-4
clone_size: .

cdr3_nt: TGTGCCAGCAGTGACCCCGCCGGGGACACCTCAACTAATGAAAAACTGTTTTTT
cdr3_aa: CASSDPAGDTSTNEKLFF
j_call: TRBJ1-4
d_call: .
v_call: TRBV6-1
clone_size: few

cdr3_nt: TGTGCCAGCAGCACCATGGGGACAGCCTCCTACGAGCAGTACTTC
cdr3_aa: CASSTMGTASYEQYF
j_call: TRBJ2-7
d_call: TRBD1
v_call: TRBV9
clone_size: .

cdr3_nt: TGTGCCAGCAGCTTTACAGGGGGTAACTATGGCTACACCTTC
cdr3_aa: CASSFTGGNYGYTF
j_call: TRBJ1-2
d_call: TRBD1
v_call: TRBV7-9
clone_size: once

cdr3_nt: TGCGCCAGCAGCTTGGTCGGGGGCCAAGAGACCCAGTACTTC
cdr3_aa: CASSLVGGQETQYF
j_call: TRBJ2-5
d_call: .
v_call: TRBV5-1
clone_size: .

cdr3_nt: TGTGCCAGCGCGTCAGGGGGTGACACTGAAGCTTTCTTT
cdr3_aa: CASASGGDTEAFF
j_call: TRBJ1-1
d_call: TRBD1
v_call: TRBV18
clone_size: .

cdr3_nt: TGCGCCAGCATCCCCGGGGAAGGTTACAATGAGCAGTTCTTC
cdr3_aa: CASIPGEGYNEQFF
j_call: TRBJ2-1
d_call: .
v_call: TRBV23-1
clone_size: once

cdr3_nt: TGTGCCAGCAGCTTAGATGGGACTAGCGGGGCCTACGAGCAGTACTTC
cdr3_aa: CASSLDGTSGAYEQYF
j_call: TRBJ2-7
d_call: TRBD2
v_call: TRBV7-2
clone_size: .

cdr3_nt: TGTGCCAGCAGCCACGACAGGGGCAATCAGCCCCAGCATTTT
cdr3_aa: CASSHDRGNQPQHF
j_call: TRBJ1-5
d_call: TRBD1
v_call: TRBV3-1/TRBV3-2
clone_size: .

cdr3_nt: TGTGCCAGCAGCCAAGCCCCCGGGGGGAATCAGCCCCAGCATTTT
cdr3_aa: CASSQAPGGNQPQHF
j_call: TRBJ1-5
d_call: .
v_call: TRBV3-1/TRBV3-2
clone_size: .

cdr3_nt: TGTGCCAGAAGCCCGGACACAGGAGAAAGTAACTACGAGCAGTACTTC
cdr3_aa: CARSPDTGESNYEQYF
j_call: TRBJ2-7
d_call: .
v_call: TRBV5-3
clone_size: .

cdr3_nt: TGTGCCAGCAGCGGAGACAGTGACATTCAGTACTTC
cdr3_aa: CASSGDSDIQYF
j_call: TRBJ2-4
d_call: .
v_call: TRBV11-3
clone_size: many